The subject of this entry is one TCR beta chain. The clone's antigen remains unknown. Germline and junction disagree at one end, which may indicate a read error. CDR1 and CDR2 are drawn from the germline V gene (reference sequence): SSHAT, FNYEAQ. The CDR3 has 15 amino acids, counting the end cysteine and phenylalanine. Of the read, only the CDR3 DNA is kept; its 45 bases are in frame from base 1. Donors were healthy HIV-negative adults with no recently reported acute infections or vaccinations. Only Caucasian adults living in Nashville, Tennessee, USA were represented among the donors. For unsorted samples, tens of millions of PBMCs were counted, and genomic DNA was extracted using the QIAamp DNA Blood Mini kit. After blood collection by leukapheresis, PBMCs were isolated using Ficoll-Histopaque density gradient centrifugation and then cryopreserved in the vapor phase of liquid nitrogen. These data are taken from a study of shared clonotypes between healthy human individuals (dated by TCRdb to the early 2020s). Describing the broader study: A couple of women and three men aged 18 to 49 years were included in the cohort. Each donor's leukapheresis produced roughly between roughly 0.9 and 8.9 billion PBMCs. Different laboratories and diverse techniques were used to prepare libraries and sequence TCR repertoires, to increase sequencing depth and limit assay-specific biases. Blood TCR repertoires of several healthy adults were deeply sequenced to estimate repertoire size and the extent of clonotype sharing between individuals.

Using the deep immunoSEQ assay, TCR CDR3 regions were amplified from genomic DNA by multiplex PCR. Extracted genomic DNA from each cell subset was spread evenly across all wells of several immunoSEQ 96-well plates, with each plate serving as a replicate. Each replicate PCR for unsorted PBMC received roughly 300 ng genomic DNA, equal to 30,000 or so T cell genomes. Genomic DNA from unsorted PBMC was sequenced over ten immunoSEQ deep assay plates. Purified libraries were measured with a Qubit 3.0 fluorometer, size-checked on a Bioanalyzer 2100, and measured again with the KAPA Library Quantification kit. Every immunoSEQ 96-well plate was sequenced on a dedicated single-read 150-cycle Illumina NextSeq 550 flow cell. The original pipeline was this. Because only junctional sequences without quality scores were contained in the immunoSEQ output, filtering matching that applied to full-length reads could not be performed. Sequences were annotated with PyIR, a Python wrapper for IgBLAST v1.9, and V/J genes and CDR3 were assigned using IMGT germline references. Reads were filtered out if the reads had weak V/J assignments (E-value above 1e-6), no CDR3, stop codons, out-of-frame junctions, or ambiguous translated residues. V3J clonotypes were defined as sequences sharing an identical inferred V gene, J gene, and CDR3 amino acid sequence. Percentage overlap between repertoires was computed as shared unique clonotypes divided by the size of the smaller repertoire. Three approaches were used to assess repertoire richness: RTK rarefaction, the Chao1 estimator, and Recon v2.1 estimates of unobserved clonotypes. TCRdb obtained this table from immuneACCESS and retained in-frame rearrangements with V and J assigned. These tables miss some clones; where compared with another copy, unresolved V genes account for less than half of the shortfall, and the remainder is unexplained. V and J calls and clone size are as listed in that table; D and trimming were resolved from the DNA. The table for this sample lists around 500,000 clones; about 78% of them were counted only once. 9.5% to 15% of the sample is held by the ten biggest clonotypes.

General study outcomes and caveats: Because the study included only a small number of donors, the genetic and exposure-history diversity represented was limited. Pairwise subsampling indicated that sequencing depth was expected to affect the degree of clonotype sharing among donors. Only blood was sampled, and tissue TCR repertoires likely differ from those in blood.

This TCR was recovered from a middle-aged woman in good health. Some clones in this sample may be carry-over from other donors' samples. The specimen sequenced was PBMCs. This chain joins TRBV7-7 to TRBJ2-7, and 7 bases in between align with TRBD2. The DNA sequence follows: TGTGCTAGCAGCTTAGCGGGTGCGGGAGCGGGAGAGCAGTACTTC. Its translation is CASSLAGAGAGEQYF.